The clone carrying this T cell receptor (beta chain) has at least ten counts. The antigen remains undetermined. The source of the sample is a study of T cells in Graves' hyperthyroidism and ophthalmopathy. Study as a whole: Peripheral blood samples were taken at initial diagnosis, prior to any treatment.

Using RNA transcripts as the source, TCR beta CDR3 regions were amplified. The HTBI primer set served for first-round RT-PCR of the TCR CDR3. TCRdb used MiXCR to reprocess the multiplex PCR reads, holding one entry per CDR3 protein. The sample lists fewer than 750,000 distinct CDR3 sequences; about 14% were seen once. Patients showing uncontrolled infection, other autoimmune disease, pregnancy or lactation were ineligible. Clinical symptoms, serum thyroxine and TRAb, thyroid ultrasound and orbital computed tomography together formed the diagnostic basis. Study findings and constraints: Ophthalmopathy was model-predicted a median around seven months pre-onset.

The source is a woman between 45 and 60 years old with Graves' ophthalmopathy. Sequences were obtained from blood.

The CDR3 bases are TGTGCCAGCAGCTTAGGGTATTTTGAAGCTTTCTTT. It specifies CASSLGYFEAFF. The V gene is TRBV7-9, the J gene TRBJ1-1; the D is unclear. The CDR3 consists of 12 residues. The germline V gene has CDR1 SEHNR and CDR2 FQNEAQ (reference sequence). Deletions cut 1 base from V and 7 bases from J, with 7 bases between.